A selection of T cell receptor beta chains follows, all from one sample in a study of cytomegalovirus exposure and HLA in healthy donors. Produced via immunoSEQ multiplex PCR; TCRdb's table is partial and in-frame only. The sample holds 150,000 or so clones, over 60% seen once. The specimen was PBMCs. The origin of the receptors is a female donor in good health and CMV-seronegative. Both conserved end residues are part of each CDR3. A D gene is named only where the DNA matches it firmly. Some rows have no size entry. The others give once, few or many, or a class for an expanded clone.

V gene: TRBV9; D gene: TRBD2; J gene: TRBJ2-4; clone size: -; CDR3 protein: CASSPPSGSGNIQYF; CDR3 DNA: TGTGCCAGCAGCCCCCCTAGCGGGAGCGGAAACATTCAGTACTTC
V gene: TRBV6-6; D gene: TRBD1; J gene: TRBJ2-5; clone size: -; CDR3 protein: CASSWGQGETQYF; CDR3 DNA: TGTGCCAGCAGCTGGGGACAGGGGGAGACCCAGTACTTC
V gene: TRBV6-4; D gene: TRBD1; J gene: TRBJ2-5; clone size: -; CDR3 protein: CASLADRGKETQYF; CDR3 DNA: TGTGCCAGCCTAGCGGACAGGGGCAAAGAGACCCAGTACTTC
V gene: TRBV9; D gene: -; J gene: TRBJ1-2; clone size: -; CDR3 protein: CASNRMGGAGVLRYTF; CDR3 DNA: TGTGCCAGCAACCGGATGGGGGGCGCGGGGGTCCTTCGCTACACCTTC
V gene: TRBV6-5; D gene: -; J gene: TRBJ2-3; clone size: -; CDR3 protein: CASRLSSDRTDTQYF; CDR3 DNA: TGTGCCAGCAGACTCTCTAGCGATCGCACAGATACGCAGTATTTT
V gene: TRBV7-8; D gene: -; J gene: TRBJ1-2; clone size: -; CDR3 protein: CASSPARIPTGYGYTF; CDR3 DNA: TGTGCCAGCAGTCCCGCACGAATACCAACAGGGTACGGCTACACCTTC
V gene: TRBV9; D gene: TRBD1; J gene: TRBJ2-2; clone size: -; CDR3 protein: CASSDKQGTTGELFF; CDR3 DNA: TGTGCCAGCAGCGACAAACAGGGGACCACCGGGGAGCTGTTTTTT
V gene: TRBV25-1; D gene: -; J gene: TRBJ1-4; clone size: -; CDR3 protein: CASSDPTSFNEKLFF; CDR3 DNA: TGTGCCAGCAGTGATCCTACCTCGTTTAATGAAAAACTGTTTTTT
V gene: TRBV6-5; D gene: TRBD2; J gene: TRBJ2-1; clone size: -; CDR3 protein: CASSRPSGSYNEQFF; CDR3 DNA: TGTGCCAGCAGTAGACCTAGCGGGAGCTACAATGAGCAGTTCTTC
V gene: TRBV5-6; D gene: TRBD1; J gene: TRBJ2-7; clone size: -; CDR3 protein: CASSLGQDKEQYF; CDR3 DNA: TGTGCCAGCAGTTTGGGACAGGACAAGGAGCAGTACTTC
V gene: TRBV7-3; D gene: TRBD2; J gene: TRBJ2-3; clone size: -; CDR3 protein: CASSFRGLVGDTQYF; CDR3 DNA: TGTGCCAGCAGCTTTCGGGGACTAGTAGGGGATACGCAGTATTTT
V gene: TRBV18; D gene: -; J gene: TRBJ2-3; clone size: -; CDR3 protein: CASSPNAGGWAQYF; CDR3 DNA: TGTGCCAGCTCACCGAACGCCGGAGGGTGGGCGCAGTATTTT
V gene: TRBV11-3; D gene: TRBD1; J gene: TRBJ1-1; clone size: -; CDR3 protein: CASSRGQGDMNTEAFF; CDR3 DNA: TGTGCCAGCAGCCGCGGACAGGGCGACATGAACACTGAAGCTTTCTTT
V gene: TRBV7-9; D gene: -; J gene: TRBJ1-3; clone size: -; CDR3 protein: CASSSGGAGDSGNTIYF; CDR3 DNA: TGTGCCAGCAGCTCAGGCGGGGCCGGAGACTCTGGAAACACCATATATTTT
V gene: TRBV6-6; D gene: -; J gene: TRBJ2-1; clone size: -; CDR3 protein: CASRMGLYNEQFF; CDR3 DNA: TGTGCCAGCAGGATGGGGCTCTACAATGAGCAGTTCTTC
V gene: TRBV7-3; D gene: TRBD1; J gene: TRBJ1-1; clone size: -; CDR3 protein: CASSPPAGQLNTEAFF; CDR3 DNA: TGTGCCAGCAGCCCCCCTGCGGGACAGCTGAACACTGAAGCTTTCTTT
V gene: TRBV18; D gene: TRBD1; J gene: TRBJ2-3; clone size: -; CDR3 protein: CASSPRQGADTQYF; CDR3 DNA: TGTGCCAGCTCACCCCGACAGGGTGCAGATACGCAGTATTTT
V gene: TRBV2; D gene: TRBD1; J gene: TRBJ1-1; clone size: -; CDR3 protein: CASKANGQGNTEAFF; CDR3 DNA: TGTGCCAGCAAAGCTAATGGACAGGGGAACACTGAAGCTTTCTTT
V gene: TRBV7-2; D gene: -; J gene: TRBJ2-7; clone size: -; CDR3 protein: CASSSDLPSYEQYF; CDR3 DNA: TGTGCCAGCAGCTCTGACTTACCCTCCTACGAGCAGTACTTC
V gene: TRBV30; D gene: TRBD1; J gene: TRBJ1-2; clone size: -; CDR3 protein: CAWSVRDSCTF; CDR3 DNA: TGTGCCTGGAGTGTCCGGGACAGTTGCACCTTC
V gene: TRBV27; D gene: -; J gene: TRBJ2-7; clone size: -; CDR3 protein: CASSLSSETVVYEQYF; CDR3 DNA: TGTGCCAGCAGTTTATCGAGCGAGACGGTGGTCTACGAGCAGTACTTC
V gene: TRBV4-1; D gene: -; J gene: TRBJ2-7; clone size: -; CDR3 protein: CASSQDRVARSLEQYF; CDR3 DNA: TGCGCCAGCAGCCAAGATCGAGTTGCGCGTTCCCTGGAGCAGTACTTC
V gene: TRBV29-1; D gene: TRBD2; J gene: TRBJ2-3; clone size: -; CDR3 protein: CSARRDYTDTQYF; CDR3 DNA: TGCAGCGCTAGACGGGACTACACAGATACGCAGTATTTT
V gene: TRBV7-2; D gene: TRBD2; J gene: TRBJ2-7; clone size: -; CDR3 protein: CASSPMGGRALEQYF; CDR3 DNA: TGTGCCAGCAGCCCCATGGGCGGGAGGGCCCTCGAGCAGTACTTC
V gene: TRBV27; D gene: TRBD2; J gene: TRBJ2-7; clone size: -; CDR3 protein: CASSYWTSGPYEQYF; CDR3 DNA: TGTGCCAGCAGTTACTGGACTAGCGGCCCCTACGAGCAGTACTTC
V gene: TRBV10-3; D gene: -; J gene: TRBJ2-5; clone size: -; CDR3 protein: CAISGGRQETQYF; CDR3 DNA: TGTGCCATCAGTGGGGGCCGGCAAGAGACCCAGTACTTC
V gene: TRBV19; D gene: -; J gene: TRBJ1-3; clone size: -; CDR3 protein: CASSIAAGMNTIYF; CDR3 DNA: TGTGCCAGTAGTATAGCGGCCGGGATGAACACCATATATTTT
V gene: TRBV5-1; D gene: TRBD2; J gene: TRBJ2-3; clone size: once; CDR3 protein: CASSLYRLAGDTDTQYF; CDR3 DNA: TGCGCCAGCAGCTTATACCGACTAGCGGGGGACACAGATACGCAGTATTTT
V gene: TRBV7-9; D gene: -; J gene: TRBJ1-1; clone size: -; CDR3 protein: CASTPPGWRAEAFF; CDR3 DNA: TGTGCCAGCACCCCCCCGGGGTGGAGGGCTGAAGCTTTCTTT
V gene: TRBV19; D gene: TRBD1; J gene: TRBJ2-6; clone size: -; CDR3 protein: CASSISGGGANVLTF; CDR3 DNA: TGTGCCAGTAGTATATCAGGGGGCGGGGCCAACGTCCTGACTTTC
V gene: TRBV30; D gene: -; J gene: TRBJ2-7; clone size: -; CDR3 protein: CAWSLASVSYEQYF; CDR3 DNA: TGTGCCTGGAGCCTGGCTTCAGTGTCCTACGAGCAGTACTTC
V gene: TRBV5-4; D gene: -; J gene: TRBJ1-6; clone size: -; CDR3 protein: CASSLGTATNPLHF; CDR3 DNA: TGTGCCAGCAGCTTGGGAACAGCTACCAATCCCCTCCACTTT
V gene: TRBV6-5; D gene: -; J gene: TRBJ2-5; clone size: -; CDR3 protein: CASSYGQPKGTQYF; CDR3 DNA: TGTGCCAGCAGTTACGGGCAACCCAAAGGGACCCAGTACTTC
V gene: TRBV15; D gene: -; J gene: TRBJ2-1; clone size: -; CDR3 protein: CATSRAGSLSSYNEQFF; CDR3 DNA: TGTGCCACCAGCAGAGCGGGGTCTCTTAGCTCCTACAATGAGCAGTTCTTC
V gene: TRBV29-1; D gene: TRBD1; J gene: TRBJ2-7; clone size: -; CDR3 protein: CSVGDRGSGEVYEQYF; CDR3 DNA: TGCAGCGTAGGGGACAGGGGTTCGGGAGAGGTCTACGAGCAGTACTTC
V gene: TRBV10-3; D gene: TRBD1; J gene: TRBJ2-2; clone size: -; CDR3 protein: CAISEQDPGQVNTGELFF; CDR3 DNA: TGTGCCATCAGTGAGCAAGACCCGGGACAGGTGAACACCGGGGAGCTGTTTTTT
V gene: TRBV9; D gene: -; J gene: TRBJ2-7; clone size: -; CDR3 protein: CASSVEQGNYEQYF; CDR3 DNA: TGTGCCAGCAGCGTAGAACAGGGAAACTACGAGCAGTACTTC
V gene: TRBV7-2; D gene: -; J gene: TRBJ2-5; clone size: -; CDR3 protein: CASSRGDRKETQYF; CDR3 DNA: TGTGCCAGCAGCCGAGGCGACAGGAAAGAGACCCAGTACTTC
V gene: TRBV7-9; D gene: -; J gene: TRBJ2-5; clone size: -; CDR3 protein: CASSLSGGYQETQYF; CDR3 DNA: TGTGCCAGCAGCCTTTCTGGCGGCTACCAAGAGACCCAGTACTTC
V gene: TRBV19; D gene: TRBD2; J gene: TRBJ2-7; clone size: -; CDR3 protein: CASAEVAGGPYEQYF; CDR3 DNA: TGTGCCAGCGCCGAAGTAGCGGGGGGGCCCTACGAGCAGTACTTC
V gene: TRBV7-6; D gene: -; J gene: TRBJ2-7; clone size: -; CDR3 protein: CASSSSEAGNKQYF; CDR3 DNA: TGTGCCAGCAGCTCCAGTGAGGCAGGGAACAAGCAGTACTTC
V gene: TRBV6-6; D gene: -; J gene: TRBJ2-3; clone size: once; CDR3 protein: CASSYDYGPDTQYF; CDR3 DNA: TGTGCCAGCAGTTACGACTATGGGCCGGATACGCAGTATTTT
V gene: TRBV4-3; D gene: TRBD2; J gene: TRBJ2-7; clone size: -; CDR3 protein: CASSQERELLYEQYF; CDR3 DNA: TGCGCCAGCAGCCAAGAGCGGGAGCTCCTCTACGAGCAGTACTTC
V gene: TRBV5-1; D gene: TRBD1; J gene: TRBJ1-6; clone size: -; CDR3 protein: CASSLADRGRNNSPLHF; CDR3 DNA: TGCGCCAGCAGCTTGGCGGACAGGGGTAGAAATAATTCACCCCTCCACTTT
V gene: TRBV10-3; D gene: TRBD2; J gene: TRBJ2-3; clone size: -; CDR3 protein: CAISPGLAGVESDTQYF; CDR3 DNA: TGTGCCATCAGTCCTGGACTAGCGGGAGTGGAGTCAGATACGCAGTATTTT
V gene: TRBV6-1; D gene: -; J gene: TRBJ2-5; clone size: -; CDR3 protein: CASSDGGVETQYF; CDR3 DNA: TGTGCCAGCAGTGATGGAGGGGTAGAGACCCAGTACTTC
V gene: TRBV9; D gene: -; J gene: TRBJ1-2; clone size: -; CDR3 protein: CASSVVGERVGLYGYTF; CDR3 DNA: TGTGCCAGCAGCGTTGTAGGGGAAAGGGTTGGTTTATATGGCTACACCTTC
V gene: TRBV27; D gene: TRBD1; J gene: TRBJ2-7; clone size: -; CDR3 protein: CASSFTQGDRPIFYEQYF; CDR3 DNA: TGTGCCAGCAGTTTCACACAGGGGGACAGACCTATCTTCTACGAGCAGTACTTC
V gene: TRBV6-6; D gene: -; J gene: TRBJ1-3; clone size: -; CDR3 protein: CASSPDRGSGNTIYF; CDR3 DNA: TGTGCCAGCAGCCCAGATAGGGGTTCCGGAAACACCATATATTTT
V gene: TRBV7-2; D gene: -; J gene: TRBJ1-6; clone size: -; CDR3 protein: CASSPLQGSPLHF; CDR3 DNA: TGTGCCAGCAGCCCCCTCCAGGGTTCACCCCTCCACTTT
V gene: TRBV19; D gene: -; J gene: TRBJ2-1; clone size: few; CDR3 protein: CASMGSSYNEQFF; CDR3 DNA: TGTGCCAGTATGGGGAGCTCCTACAATGAGCAGTTCTTC
V gene: TRBV29-1; D gene: -; J gene: TRBJ1-1; clone size: -; CDR3 protein: CSVEDRPNTEAFF; CDR3 DNA: TGCAGCGTTGAAGACAGGCCTAACACTGAAGCTTTCTTT